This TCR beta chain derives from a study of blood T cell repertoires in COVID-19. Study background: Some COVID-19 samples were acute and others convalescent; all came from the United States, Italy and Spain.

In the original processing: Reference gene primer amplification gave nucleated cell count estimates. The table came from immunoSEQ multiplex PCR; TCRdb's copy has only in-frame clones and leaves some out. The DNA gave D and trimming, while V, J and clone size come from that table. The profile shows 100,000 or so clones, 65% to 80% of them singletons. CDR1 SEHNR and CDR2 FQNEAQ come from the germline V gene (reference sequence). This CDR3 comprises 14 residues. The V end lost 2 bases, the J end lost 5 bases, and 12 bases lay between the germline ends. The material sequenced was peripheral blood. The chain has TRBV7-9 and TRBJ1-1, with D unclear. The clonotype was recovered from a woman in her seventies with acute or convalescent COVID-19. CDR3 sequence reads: CASSLKGGRTEAFF. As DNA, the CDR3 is TGTGCCAGCAGCTTAAAGGGAGGACGTACTGAAGCTTTCTTT.